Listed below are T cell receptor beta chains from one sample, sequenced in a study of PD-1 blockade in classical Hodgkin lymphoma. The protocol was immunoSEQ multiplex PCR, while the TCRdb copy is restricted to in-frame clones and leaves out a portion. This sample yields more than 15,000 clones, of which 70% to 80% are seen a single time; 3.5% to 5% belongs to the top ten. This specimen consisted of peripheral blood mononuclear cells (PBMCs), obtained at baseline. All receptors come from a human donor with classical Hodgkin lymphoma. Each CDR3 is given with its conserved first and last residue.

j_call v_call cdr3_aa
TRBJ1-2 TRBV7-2 CASSPTGYKDPYGYTF
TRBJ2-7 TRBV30 CAWLPGLAGEQYF
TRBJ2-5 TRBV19 CASSIEGLSETQYF
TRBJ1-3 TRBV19 CASSMGRGNTIYF
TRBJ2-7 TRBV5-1 CASSLAGQSGQYF
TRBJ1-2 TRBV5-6 CASSGGQGRNYGYTF
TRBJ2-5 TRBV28 CASKGGLPHQETQYF
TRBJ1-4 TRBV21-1 CASSKERDTPWGKLFF
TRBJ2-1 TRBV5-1 CASSLGGSYNEQFF
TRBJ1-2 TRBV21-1 CASSNPGGGGDNYGYTF
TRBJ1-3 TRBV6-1 CASSEDSARRSSGNTIYF
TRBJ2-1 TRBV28 CASSFWTGTWNEQFF
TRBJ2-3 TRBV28 CASSLYRIVDTQYF
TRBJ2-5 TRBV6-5 CASSYTAWGKETQYF
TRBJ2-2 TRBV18 CASSPQEGTGELFF
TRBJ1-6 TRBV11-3 CASSLGRGAGSPLHF
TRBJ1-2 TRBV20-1 CSAGLRYTF
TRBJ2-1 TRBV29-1 CSVGPGLAGGLNEQFF
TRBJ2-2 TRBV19 CASRIVLAGETGELFF
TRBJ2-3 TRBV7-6 CASSLAGRRGTDTQYF